This paragraph reports one T cell receptor (beta chain). Its specificity is unknown. This specimen comes from a study of OX40 agonist ivuxolimab in advanced cancers. Study background: Every 2 weeks, ivuxolimab was infused into the patients intravenously at between 0.01 and 10 mg/kg. Patients receiving dose escalation had hepatocellular carcinoma, melanoma, renal cell or head and neck cancer.

Sequenced by immunoSEQ multiplex PCR; TCRdb stores in-frame clones only, minus some. Among fewer than 45,000 clones listed, around three quarters were seen once. Study conclusions and caveats: CD8+ T cells (on average) carried more expanded clones than CD4+ T cells.

The material sequenced was CD4+ or CD8+ T cells sorted from blood, taken in a trial of the OX40 agonist ivuxolimab. This TCR was recovered from an adult with an advanced solid tumor such as melanoma, head and neck, liver or kidney cancer.

This chain's CDR3 is CASSESTGGVKLFF. CDR3 coding DNA: TGTGCCAGCAGTGAATCCACGGGGGGGGTAAAACTGTTTTTT. This chain connects TRBV2 to TRBJ1-4, with D perhaps matching TRBD1 (5 bases). Germline CDR1 SNHLY, CDR2 FYNNEI. V was clipped by 2 bases and J by 10 bases, with 14 bases between them. There are 14 residues in the CDR3.